This T cell receptor (beta chain) was sequenced for a study of T cells in Graves' hyperthyroidism and ophthalmopathy. Study results and limitations: Progression to ophthalmopathy was predicted a median of approximately 6.4 months early. In the analysis, a 13 V-J model separated ophthalmopathy from stable hyperthyroidism.

TCR beta CDR3 region amplification was performed from RNA transcripts. Initially, a first-round RT-PCR of the TCR CDR3 employed the HTBI primer set. TCRdb itself ran the multiplex PCR reads through MiXCR, one entry per CDR3 protein. The data show about 270,000 distinct CDR3 sequences, approximately 14% seen once. Germline V gene data show CDR1 as MDHEN and CDR2 as SYDVKM. There are 16 residues in the CDR3. Between the trimmed V and J ends, which lost 3 bases and 4 bases, there was a span of 18 bases. Ten or more counts support this clonotype. Its specificity is unknown. PBMCs came from 10 ml fresh peripheral blood.

The sequence was obtained from a woman between 50 and 59 years old with Graves' hyperthyroidism that later progressed to Graves' ophthalmopathy. This chain links TRBV28 with TRBJ1-2; D unresolved. What was sequenced was blood. CDR3 nucleotide sequence: TGTGCCAGCAGTTTCGCCTATGGCAGCTTCGGCTATGGCTACACCTTC. This translates into CASSFAYGSFGYGYTF.